A single sample gave rise to the 9 T cell receptor beta chains below, sequenced in a study of blood T cell repertoires in COVID-19. Method: immunoSEQ multiplex PCR; TCRdb's copy keeps in-frame clones and lacks some. This table holds roughly 160,000 clones, around 87% found once. Sequencing used peripheral blood. The receptors were sampled from a woman older than 75 with COVID-19, enrolled during active disease.

This clone was found a few times. V usage is TRBV24-1 and J usage is TRBJ2-7; no definite D call. This CDR3 has 13 residues. CDR1 is KGHDR and CDR2 is SFDVKD in the germline V gene. V shed 2 bases and J shed 0 bases, with 4 bases lying between them. The CDR3 loop reads CATSDSGSYEQYF. The CDR3 bases are TGTGCCACCAGTGATTCGGGCTCCTACGAGCAGTACTTC.

The chain employs TRBV28 and TRBJ1-2, with TRBD1 identical over 7 bases. CDR1 MDHEN and CDR2 SYDVKM come from the germline V gene. V was pared by 6 bases and J by 4 bases, with 11 bases of the junction left unmatched. There are 15 residues in the CDR3. CDR3 in amino acids: CASRSGGNALYGYTF. Here the CDR3 DNA reads TGTGCCAGCAGATCAGGGGGTAACGCCCTCTATGGCTACACCTTC.

The chain employs TRBV7-9 and TRBJ2-2, with 10 bases lining up with TRBD1. V lost 6 bases to trimming and J lost 3 bases; unmatched junction nucleotides: 1. The germline CDR1 and CDR2 sequences are SEHNR and FQNEAQ (reference sequence). The CDR3 has 14 amino acids. This CDR3 reads CASSGQGDTGELFF. The CDR3 DNA sequence: TGTGCCAGCAGTGGACAGGGGGACACCGGGGAGCTGTTTTTT.

This chain connects TRBV7-9 to TRBJ1-5, with D maybe TRBD1 (6 bases). Germline V gives CDR1 SEHNR, CDR2 FQNEAQ (reference sequence). The CDR3 is 15 residues long. V was trimmed by 5 bases and J by 0 bases, leaving 11 bases between them. CDR3 sequence (DNA): TGTGCCAGCAGCAGGGGGGCAGCTAGCAATCAGCCCCAGCATTTT. Amino acids: CASSRGAASNQPQHF. The whole variable domain, filled in from reference TRBV7-9 and TRBJ1-5, reads DTGVSQNPRHKITKRGQNVTFRCDPISEHNRLYWYRQTLGQGPEFLTYFQNEAQLEKSRLLSDRFSAERPKGSFSTLEIQRTEQGDSAMYLCASSRGAASNQPQHFGDGTRLSIL.

This clone occurred once. This chain connects TRBV27 to TRBJ2-1; D is perhaps TRBD2 (6 bases). The CDR3 totals 15 residues. Looked up from germline, CDR1 is MNHEY and CDR2 is SMNVEV (reference sequence). Trimming removed 3 bases from V and 3 bases from J, with 12 bases in between. The CDR3: CASSFSGGGYNEQFF. The CDR3 DNA is TGTGCCAGCAGTTTTAGCGGAGGAGGCTACAATGAGCAGTTCTTC.

The chain is built from TRBV14 and TRBJ2-7, with D tentatively TRBD1 (6 bases). The CDR3 is 14 residues long. V was shortened by 5 bases and J by 4 bases, with 15 bases between the two germline ends. Germline lookup yields CDR1 SGHDN and CDR2 FVKESK. The CDR3 here is CASSSIVGGYEQYF. The CDR3 bases are TGTGCCAGCAGCTCGATAGTAGGGGGTTACGAGCAGTACTTC.

The chain couples TRBV4-1 to TRBJ2-3; 9 nucleotides line up with TRBD2. V shed 5 bases, J shed 1 base, and the junction held 1 base outside the gene matches. Per the germline V gene, CDR1 is MGHRA and CDR2 is YSYEKL. The CDR3 spans 14 residues. The DNA for the CDR3 is TGCGCCAGCAGCTTAGCGGGGGGCACAGATACGCAGTATTTT. Protein sequence: CASSLAGGTDTQYF.

The chain recombines TRBV19 with TRBJ1-5; D is possibly TRBD1 (5 bases). The length of the CDR3 is 15 residues. V dropped 4 bases and J dropped 6 bases, with 16 bases sitting between them. Germline CDR1 reads LNHDA; CDR2 reads SQIVND (reference sequence). As DNA, the CDR3 is TGTGCCAGTAGTACCACGGGCAGGGTGGTTCAGCCCCAGCATTTT. It codes for CASSTTGRVVQPQHF.

V is TRBV2 and J is TRBJ2-7, with no clear D. Trimming left V 10 bases short and J 9 bases short, with 19 bases between. The CDR3 totals 12 residues. CDR1 and CDR2 from the germline V gene are SNHLY and FYNNEI. The CDR3 here is CATNRDHEGQYF. For the CDR3, the DNA is TGTGCCACCAACAGAGACCACGAAGGGCAGTACTTC. The full variable domain, with the rest looked up from reference TRBV2 and TRBJ2-7, is EPEVTQTPSHQVTQMGQEVILRCVPISNHLYFYWYRQILGQKVEFLVSFYNNEISEKSEIFDDQFSVERPDGSNFTLKIRSTKLEDSAMYFCATNRDHEGQYFGPGTRLTVT.